This TCR beta chain appears in the sequencing data of a study of vaccination effects on CD4 cells after COVID-19. CDR1 GTSNPN and CDR2 SVGIG come from the germline V gene (reference sequence). V gave up 2 bases and J gave up 3 bases, with 11 bases separating them. The CDR3 runs 14 residues. Prior to sequencing, the ViraFEST assay stimulated PBMC with viral peptide pools, which expanded the antigen-specific CD4+ T cells. On day 10 of culture, CD4+ T cells were separated out. Vaccine administered to participants consisted of two doses of either BNT162b2 or mRNA-1273. Half the medium was swapped for IL-2 medium on days 3 and 7. This clone occurred a few times. The antigen remains undetermined. The assay was immunoSEQ multiplex PCR, and TCRdb's table has in-frame clones only and misses some. The sample lists about 66,000 clones; under 80% were seen once.

V gene TRBV30 combines with J gene TRBJ1-3, with a weak D call TRBD1 (5 bases). This TCR was sampled from a human donor who received a COVID-19 vaccine. Sample: CD4+ T cells from PBMCs cultured with HCoV-OC43 spike peptides, taken after COVID-19 vaccination. Described subset: HCoV-OC43 spike overlapping peptide pool stimulation. CDR3 sequence (DNA): TGTGCCTGGAGTCAGGGTTTCAGTGGAAACACCATATATTTT. Translated, it gives CAWSQGFSGNTIYF.